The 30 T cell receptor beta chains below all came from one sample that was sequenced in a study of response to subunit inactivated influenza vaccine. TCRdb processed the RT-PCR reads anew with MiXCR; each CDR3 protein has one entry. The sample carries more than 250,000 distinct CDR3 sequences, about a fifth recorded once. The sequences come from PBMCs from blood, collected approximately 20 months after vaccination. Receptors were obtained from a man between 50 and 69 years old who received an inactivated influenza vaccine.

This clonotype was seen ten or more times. CDR3 bases: TGCGCCAGCAGCCCGCGGGGCACCGGAGGGGAAAAACTGTTTTTT. It translates to CASSPRGTGGEKLFF. V and J are TRBV5-1 and TRBJ1-4, with D perhaps TRBD1 (5 bases). Germline lookup yields CDR1 SGHRS and CDR2 YFSETQ. The CDR3 runs 15 residues. Trimming removed 4 bases at V and 8 bases at J, with 18 bases between.

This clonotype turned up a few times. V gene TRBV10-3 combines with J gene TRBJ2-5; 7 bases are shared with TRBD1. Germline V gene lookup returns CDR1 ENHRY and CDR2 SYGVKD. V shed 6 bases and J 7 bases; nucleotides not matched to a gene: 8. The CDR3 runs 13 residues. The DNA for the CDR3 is TGTGCCATCAGCACCGACAGGGATGGGACCCAGTACTTC. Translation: CAISTDRDGTQYF.

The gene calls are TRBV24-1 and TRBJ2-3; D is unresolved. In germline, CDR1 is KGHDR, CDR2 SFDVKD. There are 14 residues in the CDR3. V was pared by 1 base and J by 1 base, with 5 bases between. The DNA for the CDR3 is TGTGCCACCAGTGATTTTCAGGGCACAGATACGCAGTATTTT. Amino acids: CATSDFQGTDTQYF.

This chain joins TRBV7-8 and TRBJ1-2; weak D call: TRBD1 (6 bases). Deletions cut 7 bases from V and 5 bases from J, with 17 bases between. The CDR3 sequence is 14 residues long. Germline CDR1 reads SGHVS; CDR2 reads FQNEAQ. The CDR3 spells CASMPRDKFYGYTF. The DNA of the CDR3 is TGTGCCAGCATGCCCCGGGACAAATTTTATGGCTACACCTTC.

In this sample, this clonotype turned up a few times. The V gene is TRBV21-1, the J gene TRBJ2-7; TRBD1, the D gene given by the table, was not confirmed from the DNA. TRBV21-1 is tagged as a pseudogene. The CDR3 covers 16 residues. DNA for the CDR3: TGTGCCAGCAGCAAAGCAATGGGGGGACGGTCCTACGAGCAGTACTTC. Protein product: CASSKAMGGRSYEQYF.

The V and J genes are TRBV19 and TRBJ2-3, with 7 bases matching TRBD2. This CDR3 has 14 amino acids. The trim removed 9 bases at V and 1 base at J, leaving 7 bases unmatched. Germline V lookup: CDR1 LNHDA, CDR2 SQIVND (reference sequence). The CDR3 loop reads CASQTSWGTDTQYF. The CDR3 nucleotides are TGTGCCAGCCAGACTAGCTGGGGCACAGATACGCAGTATTTT.

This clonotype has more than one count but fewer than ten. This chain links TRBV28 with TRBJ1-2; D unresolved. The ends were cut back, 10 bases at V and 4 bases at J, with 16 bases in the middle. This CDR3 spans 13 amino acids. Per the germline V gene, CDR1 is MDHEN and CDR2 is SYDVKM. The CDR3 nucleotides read TGTGCCACCCTCCGGCCTCTTGGCTATGGCTACACCTTC. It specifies CATLRPLGYGYTF.

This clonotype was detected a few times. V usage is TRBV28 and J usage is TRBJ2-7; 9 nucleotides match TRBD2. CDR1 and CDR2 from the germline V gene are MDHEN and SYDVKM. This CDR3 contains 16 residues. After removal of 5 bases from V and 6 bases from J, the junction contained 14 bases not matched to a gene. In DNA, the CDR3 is TGTGCCAGCAGTCCCGAAACCGGGACTAGCAGTCTCGAGCAGTACTTC. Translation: CASSPETGTSSLEQYF.

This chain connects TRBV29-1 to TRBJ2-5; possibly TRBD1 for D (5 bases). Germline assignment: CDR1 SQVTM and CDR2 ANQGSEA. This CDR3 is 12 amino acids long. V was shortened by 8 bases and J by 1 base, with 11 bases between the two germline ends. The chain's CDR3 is CSQTDTQETQYF. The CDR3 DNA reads TGCAGCCAGACAGACACCCAAGAGACCCAGTACTTC.

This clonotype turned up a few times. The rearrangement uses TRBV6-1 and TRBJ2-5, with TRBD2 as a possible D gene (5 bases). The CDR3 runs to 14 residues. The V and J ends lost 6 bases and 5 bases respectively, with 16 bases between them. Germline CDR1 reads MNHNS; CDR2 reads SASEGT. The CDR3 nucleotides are TGTGCCAGCAGGCTCTCCGGGGTGGGGGAGACCCAGTACTTC. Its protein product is CASRLSGVGETQYF.

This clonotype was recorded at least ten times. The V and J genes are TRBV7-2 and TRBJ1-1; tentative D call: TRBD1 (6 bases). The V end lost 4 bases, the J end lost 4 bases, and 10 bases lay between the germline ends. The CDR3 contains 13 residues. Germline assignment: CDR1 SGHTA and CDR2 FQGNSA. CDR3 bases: TGTGCCAGCAGCTCAGGGGCGGGCACTGAAGCTTTCTTT. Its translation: CASSSGAGTEAFF.

CDR3 sequence (DNA): TGTGCCAGCAGCTTGTGGACTTTGGAGACCCAGTACTTC. It codes for CASSLWTLETQYF. This chain connects TRBV11-2 to TRBJ2-5; D is possibly TRBD2 (5 bases). CDR1 is SGHAT and CDR2 is FQNNGV in the germline V gene. The length of the CDR3 is 13 residues. With 3 bases removed from V and 5 bases from J, the gap between germline ends came to 10 bases.

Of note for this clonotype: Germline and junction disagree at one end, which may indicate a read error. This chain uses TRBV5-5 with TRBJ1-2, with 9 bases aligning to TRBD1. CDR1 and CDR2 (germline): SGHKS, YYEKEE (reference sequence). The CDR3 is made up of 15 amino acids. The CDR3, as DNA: TGTGCCAGCAGCTTTTCGTCCACAGGGGGCTATTGCTACACCTTC. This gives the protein CASSFSSTGGYCYTF.

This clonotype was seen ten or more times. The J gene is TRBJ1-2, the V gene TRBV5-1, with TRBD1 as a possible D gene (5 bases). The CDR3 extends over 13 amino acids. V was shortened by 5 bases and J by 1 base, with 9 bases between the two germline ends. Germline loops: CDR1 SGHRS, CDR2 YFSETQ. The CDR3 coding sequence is TGCGCCAGCAGAAGCCAGGGTAACTATGGCTACACCTTC. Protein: CASRSQGNYGYTF.

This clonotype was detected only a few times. CDR3 residues: CASSETSGTQETQYF. The CDR3 bases are TGTGCCAGCAGTGAAACTAGCGGAACTCAAGAGACCCAGTACTTC. The chain recombines TRBV25-1 with TRBJ2-5; 8 bases agree with TRBD2. The germline CDR1 and CDR2 sequences are MGHDK and SYGVNS. Trimming cost V 2 bases and J 2 bases; bases outside gene matches: 4. The CDR3 totals 15 residues.

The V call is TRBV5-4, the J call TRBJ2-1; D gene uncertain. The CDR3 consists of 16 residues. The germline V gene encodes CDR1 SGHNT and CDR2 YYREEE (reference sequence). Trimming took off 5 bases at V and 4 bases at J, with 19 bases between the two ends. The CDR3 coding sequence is TGTGCCAGCAGGCGTAGACAAACGCCCTATTACAATGAGCAGTTCTTC. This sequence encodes CASRRRQTPYYNEQFF. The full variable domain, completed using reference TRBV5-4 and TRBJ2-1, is ETGVTQSPTHLIKTRGQQVTLRCSSQSGHNTVSWYQQALGQGPQFIFQYYREEENGRGNFPPRFSGLQFPNYSSELNVNALELDDSALYLCASRRRQTPYYNEQFFGPGTRLTVL.

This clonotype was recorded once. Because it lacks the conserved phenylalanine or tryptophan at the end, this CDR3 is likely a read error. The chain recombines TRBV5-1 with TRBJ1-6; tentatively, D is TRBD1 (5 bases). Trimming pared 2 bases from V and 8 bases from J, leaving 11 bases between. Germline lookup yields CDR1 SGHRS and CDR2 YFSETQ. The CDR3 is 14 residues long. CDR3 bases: TGCGCCAGCAGCTTAGGCGGGGACCATTCACCCCTCCACTGT. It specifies CASSLGGDHSPLHC.

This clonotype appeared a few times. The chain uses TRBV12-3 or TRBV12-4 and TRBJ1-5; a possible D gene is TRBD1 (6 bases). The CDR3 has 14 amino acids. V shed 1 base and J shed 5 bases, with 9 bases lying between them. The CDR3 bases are TGTGCCAGCAGTTTAGACAGGGTCGATCAGCCCCAGCATTTT. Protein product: CASSLDRVDQPQHF.

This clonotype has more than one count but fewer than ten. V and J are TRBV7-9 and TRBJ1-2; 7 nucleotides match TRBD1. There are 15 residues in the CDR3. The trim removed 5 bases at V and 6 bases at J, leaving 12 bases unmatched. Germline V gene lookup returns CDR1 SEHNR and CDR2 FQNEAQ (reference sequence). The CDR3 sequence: CASSHDLPGQNGYTF. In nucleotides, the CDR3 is TGTGCCAGCAGCCACGACCTACCGGGACAGAATGGCTACACCTTC.

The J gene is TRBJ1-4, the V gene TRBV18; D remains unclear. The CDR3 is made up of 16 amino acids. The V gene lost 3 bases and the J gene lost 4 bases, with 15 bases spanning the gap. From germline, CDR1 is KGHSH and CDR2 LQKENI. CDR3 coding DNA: TGTGCCAGCTCACCGGAACCGCGATTTATTAATGAAAAACTGTTTTTT. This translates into CASSPEPRFINEKLFF.

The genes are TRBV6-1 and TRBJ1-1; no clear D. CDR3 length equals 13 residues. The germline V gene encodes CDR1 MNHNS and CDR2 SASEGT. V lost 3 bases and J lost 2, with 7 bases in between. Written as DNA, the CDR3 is TGTGCCAGCAGTGACAGAGTTAACACTGAAGCTTTCTTT. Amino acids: CASSDRVNTEAFF.

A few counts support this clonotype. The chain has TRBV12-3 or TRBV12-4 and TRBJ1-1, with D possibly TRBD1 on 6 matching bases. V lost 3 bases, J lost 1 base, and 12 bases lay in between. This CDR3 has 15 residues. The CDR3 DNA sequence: TGTGCCAGCAGTTTCATCCAACAGGGGAACACTGAAGCTTTCTTT. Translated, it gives CASSFIQQGNTEAFF.

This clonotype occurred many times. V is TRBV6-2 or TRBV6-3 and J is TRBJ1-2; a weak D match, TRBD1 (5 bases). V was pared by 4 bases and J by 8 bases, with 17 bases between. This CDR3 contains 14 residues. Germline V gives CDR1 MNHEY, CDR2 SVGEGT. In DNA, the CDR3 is TGTGCCAGCAGTTCTGACAGTAGGATGTACGGCTACACCTTC. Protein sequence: CASSSDSRMYGYTF.

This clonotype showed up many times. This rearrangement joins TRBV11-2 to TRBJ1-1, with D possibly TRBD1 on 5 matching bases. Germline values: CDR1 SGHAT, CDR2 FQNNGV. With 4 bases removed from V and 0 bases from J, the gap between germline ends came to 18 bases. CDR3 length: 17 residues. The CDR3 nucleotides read TGTGCCAGCAGCTCTTACCCTACGGACACCATGAACACTGAAGCTTTCTTT. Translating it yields CASSSYPTDTMNTEAFF.

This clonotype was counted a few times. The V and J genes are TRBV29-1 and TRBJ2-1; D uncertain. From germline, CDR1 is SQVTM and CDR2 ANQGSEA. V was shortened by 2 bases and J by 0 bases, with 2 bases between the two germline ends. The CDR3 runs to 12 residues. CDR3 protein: CSVESSYNEQFF. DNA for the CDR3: TGCAGCGTTGAAAGCTCCTACAATGAGCAGTTCTTC.

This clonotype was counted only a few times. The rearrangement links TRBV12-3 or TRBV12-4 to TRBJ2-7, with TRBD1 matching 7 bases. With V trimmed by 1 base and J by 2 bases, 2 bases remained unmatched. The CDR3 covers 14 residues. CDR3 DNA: TGTGCCAGCAGTTTAGACAGGGGAACCTACGAGCAGTACTTC. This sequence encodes CASSLDRGTYEQYF.

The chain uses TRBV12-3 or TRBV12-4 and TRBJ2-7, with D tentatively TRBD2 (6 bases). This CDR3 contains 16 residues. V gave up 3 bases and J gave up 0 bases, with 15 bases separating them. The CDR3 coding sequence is TGTGCCAGCAGTTTGGGAGGAGGTCCGAGCTCCTACGAGCAGTACTTC. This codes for CASSLGGGPSSYEQYF.

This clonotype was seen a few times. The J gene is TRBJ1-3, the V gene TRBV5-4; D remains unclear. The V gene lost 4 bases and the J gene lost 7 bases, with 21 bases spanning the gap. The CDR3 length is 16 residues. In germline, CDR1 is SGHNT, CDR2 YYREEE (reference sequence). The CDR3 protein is CASSVRTLGKRNTIYF. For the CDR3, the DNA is TGTGCCAGCAGCGTACGTACCTTGGGGAAGCGGAACACCATATATTTT.

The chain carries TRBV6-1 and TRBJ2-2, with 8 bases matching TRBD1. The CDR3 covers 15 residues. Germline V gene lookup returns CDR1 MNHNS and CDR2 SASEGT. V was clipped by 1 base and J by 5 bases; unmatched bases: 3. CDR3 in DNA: TGTGCCAGCAGTGAAGGTGGACAGGGAACCGGGGAGCTGTTTTTT. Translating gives CASSEGGQGTGELFF.

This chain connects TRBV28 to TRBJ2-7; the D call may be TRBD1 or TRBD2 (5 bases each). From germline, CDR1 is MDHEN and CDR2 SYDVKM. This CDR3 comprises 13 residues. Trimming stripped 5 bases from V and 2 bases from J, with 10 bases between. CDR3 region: CASSAGTTYEQYF. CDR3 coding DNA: TGTGCCAGCAGTGCCGGGACCACCTACGAGCAGTACTTC.